The 26 T cell receptor beta chains below all came from one sample that was sequenced in a study of post-analysis software for immune sequencing data. For these TCRs, the target antigens are not known. TCR beta libraries were prepared from cDNA with unique molecular identifiers. TCRdb reprocessed the PCR reads via MiXCR and lists one record per CDR3 protein. The table includes 350,000 to 450,000 distinct CDR3 sequences, less than 40% detected once. Study outcomes and limitations: The five TRBV segments detected at higher frequency in patients than in controls included TRBV5-6, TRBV5-1 and TRBV20-1.

Sample: blood. The receptors come from a girl between 10 and 17 years old with multiple sclerosis.

The J gene is TRBJ2-5, the V gene TRBV12-3 or TRBV12-4, with 8 bases matching TRBD2. This CDR3 is built from 14 residues. Germline trimming cut 11 bases from V and 1 base from J; bases unmatched to any gene: 9. The CDR3, as DNA: TGTGCCCGAGGGTGGCGGGGGGTCCAAGAGACCCAGTACTTC. Translation: CARGWRGVQETQYF.

This clonotype came up a few times. This chain uses TRBV20-1 with TRBJ2-7; 7 bases are a match to TRBD1. With V trimmed by 1 base and J by 2 bases, 5 bases remained unmatched. This CDR3 has 14 amino acids. Germline assignment: CDR1 DFQATT and CDR2 SNEGSKA (reference sequence). The CDR3, as DNA: TGCAGTGCTAGAGTGAGGGGGCGCCCCTACGAGCAGTACTTC. As protein: CSARVRGRPYEQYF.

The chain recombines TRBV6-1 with TRBJ2-3; a weak D match, TRBD2 (6 bases). Germline-derived CDR1 and CDR2 are MNHNS and SASEGT. Trimming stripped 5 bases from V and 0 bases from J, with 12 bases between. The CDR3 runs 15 residues. The CDR3 spells CASSNAGRSTDTQYF. In DNA form, the CDR3 reads TGTGCCAGCAGTAATGCGGGGCGTAGCACAGATACGCAGTATTTT.

This clonotype was detected a few times. This chain connects TRBV5-1 to TRBJ1-2; no firm D call. V lost 1 base and J lost 5, with 9 bases in between. The germline V gene has CDR1 SGHRS and CDR2 YFSETQ. The CDR3 has 13 amino acids. CDR3 amino acids: CASSLSERYGYTF. DNA for the CDR3: TGCGCCAGCAGCTTGAGCGAGAGGTATGGCTACACCTTC.

The rearrangement uses TRBV6-4 and TRBJ2-1, with D possibly matching TRBD2 (6 bases). Trimming left V 4 bases short and J 11 bases short, with 21 bases between. CDR1 is MRHNA, CDR2 SNTAGT, per germline. The CDR3 has 15 amino acids. The CDR3 here is CASSVTGTGTSQQFF. The CDR3 region has the DNA TGTGCCAGCAGTGTAACCGGGACCGGGACTTCACAGCAGTTCTTC.

The chain has TRBV7-6 and TRBJ2-7; D is ambiguous. Trimming removed 4 bases from V and 2 bases from J, with 9 bases in between. The CDR3 consists of 13 residues. From germline, CDR1 is SGHVS and CDR2 FNYEAQ. CDR3 coding DNA: TGTGCCAGCAGCTCCCAGGATACCTACGAGCAGTACTTC. Translated: CASSSQDTYEQYF.

This clonotype occurred a few times. The J gene is TRBJ1-2, the V gene TRBV4-3, with TRBD1 as a possible D gene (6 bases). V was pared by 3 bases and J by 6 bases, with 14 bases between. The CDR3 is 14 residues long. Germline V lookup: CDR1 LGHNA, CDR2 YSLEER. CDR3 nucleotides: TGCGCCAGCAGCCACTTTCCGGGGGCAGATGGCTACACCTTC. Translated: CASSHFPGADGYTF.

The sample holds a few counts of this clonotype. The chain has TRBV20-1 and TRBJ2-4, with 9 positions matching TRBD2. The CDR3 extends over 17 amino acids. Unmatched junction bases numbered 16, after V lost 3 bases and J lost 7 bases. Germline CDR1 reads DFQATT; CDR2 reads SNEGSKA (reference sequence). In DNA, the CDR3 is TGCAGTGCTAGTTGGTGGCTAGCGGGGATGCACAAGAACATTCAGTACTTC. It yields the protein CSASWWLAGMHKNIQYF.

The V gene is TRBV5-5, the J gene TRBJ2-5; no firm D call. This CDR3 contains 15 residues. Trimming removed 7 bases at V and 5 bases at J, with 21 bases between. Germline V CDR1 and CDR2: SGHKS, YYEKEE (reference sequence). The CDR3 DNA reads as TGTGCCAGCTCTAGAGAGGACCGCCTATGGGAGACCCAGTACTTC. It encodes CASSREDRLWETQYF.

The rearrangement links TRBV3-1 to TRBJ2-3; D may match TRBD1 or TRBD2 (6 bases each). This CDR3 has 16 residues. CDR1 is LGHDT, CDR2 YNNKEL, per germline (reference sequence). Deletions cut 0 bases from V and 1 base from J, with 11 bases between. CDR3 in DNA: TGTGCCAGCAGCCAAGAATGGGGGGCAGGCACAGATACGCAGTATTTT. It is translated as CASSQEWGAGTDTQYF.

This chain links TRBV4-1 with TRBJ2-7; TRBD2 might be the D (7 bases). The CDR3 is 14 residues long. Germline assignment: CDR1 MGHRA and CDR2 YSYEKL. Trimming left V 4 bases short and J 3 bases short, with 13 bases between. CDR3 region: CASSLARGLYEQYF. The DNA for the CDR3 is TGCGCCAGCAGCCTGGCGCGGGGGCTCTACGAGCAGTACTTC.

This sequence joins TRBV28 and TRBJ2-7; D tentatively fits TRBD1 or TRBD2 (6 bases each). Trimming stripped 4 bases from V and 0 bases from J, with 13 bases between. CDR1 and CDR2 (germline): MDHEN, SYDVKM. The CDR3 contains 15 residues. The CDR3 sequence is CASSYRDWSSYEQYF. In nucleotides, the CDR3 is TGTGCCAGCAGTTACAGGGACTGGAGCTCCTACGAGCAGTACTTC.

This clonotype was seen a handful of times. This chain uses TRBV7-9 with TRBJ2-7; D is tentatively TRBD1 or TRBD2 (5 bases each). This CDR3 has 14 residues. Trimming pared 5 bases from V and 2 bases from J, leaving 13 bases between. Germline V gives CDR1 SEHNR, CDR2 FQNEAQ (reference sequence). As DNA, the CDR3 is TGTGCCAGCAGCCCACGGGACCTACCCTACGAGCAGTACTTC. It codes for CASSPRDLPYEQYF.

There are a few counts of this clonotype. The gene calls are TRBV20-1 and TRBJ2-7, with TRBD2 matching 10 bases. The germline V gene encodes CDR1 DFQATT and CDR2 SNEGSKA (reference sequence). The CDR3 runs 15 residues. After removal of 0 bases from V and 7 bases from J, the junction contained 9 bases not matched to a gene. The CDR3 is CSARDASGGAGEQYF. In DNA, the CDR3 is TGCAGTGCTAGAGATGCGAGCGGGGGGGCCGGGGAGCAGTACTTC.

This clonotype was picked up a small number of times. The rearrangement links TRBV14 to TRBJ2-1, with 9 bases fitting TRBD2. The CDR3 extends over 16 amino acids. Germline CDR1 and CDR2: SGHDN and FVKESK. V lost 5 bases to trimming and J lost 4 bases; unmatched junction nucleotides: 9. This CDR3 reads CASSELAGVPYNEQFF. Written as DNA, the CDR3 is TGTGCCAGCAGCGAATTAGCGGGGGTCCCATACAATGAGCAGTTCTTC. The whole variable domain, filled in from reference TRBV14 and TRBJ2-1, reads EAGVTQFPSHSVIEKGQTVTLRCDPISGHDNLYWYRRVMGKEIKFLLHFVKESKQDESGMPNNRFLAERTGGTYSTLKVQPAELEDSGVYFCASSELAGVPYNEQFFGPGTRLTVL.

The V gene is TRBV2, the J gene TRBJ1-2; 7 positions match TRBD1. CDR3 size: 15 residues. The germline CDR1 and CDR2 sequences are SNHLY and FYNNEI. The V segment lost 6 bases and the J segment 2 bases; nucleotides outside the gene matches: 9. The CDR3 loop is CASRRNRDRNYGYTF. CDR3 DNA: TGTGCCAGCAGGCGAAACCGGGACAGAAACTATGGCTACACCTTC.

The CDR3 loop reads CASSLMGQGADNEQFF. The CDR3 nucleotides are TGTGCCAGCAGCTTAATGGGACAGGGGGCGGACAATGAGCAGTTCTTC. The genes are TRBV7-3 and TRBJ2-1, with TRBD1 matching over 12 bases. The CDR3 is made up of 16 amino acids. With V trimmed by 1 base and J by 5 bases, 3 bases remained unmatched. The germline CDR1 and CDR2 sequences are SGHTA and FQGTGA.

This clonotype was recorded a few times. V usage is TRBV12-3 or TRBV12-4 and J usage is TRBJ1-2; D might be TRBD1 (6 bases). V lost 2 bases and J 3 bases, leaving 13 bases between the germline ends. The CDR3 extends over 15 amino acids. The CDR3 is CASSLSPGDYYGYTF. The CDR3 DNA is TGTGCCAGCAGTTTAAGTCCAGGGGACTACTATGGCTACACCTTC.

This chain links TRBV24-1 with TRBJ2-1; 9 nucleotides align to TRBD2. V dropped 4 bases and J dropped 13; count of bases not matched to a gene: 13. This CDR3 has 15 residues. From germline, CDR1 is KGHDR and CDR2 SFDVKD. CDR3 region: CATSDPRTSEETQFF. CDR3 nucleotides: TGTGCCACCAGTGACCCCCGGACTAGCGAAGAGACCCAGTTCTTC.

The chain recombines TRBV12-3 or TRBV12-4 with TRBJ2-3, with D unresolved. CDR3 length: 12 residues. Trimming cost V 2 bases and J 5 bases, with 5 bases left between them. The CDR3: CASSLLEDTQYF. CDR3 sequence (DNA): TGTGCCAGCAGTTTACTAGAAGATACGCAGTATTTT.

The J gene is TRBJ1-1, the V gene TRBV7-6, with 10 bases identical to TRBD1. This CDR3 region has 13 residues. With V trimmed by 2 bases and J by 7 bases, 1 base remained unmatched. Germline assignment: CDR1 SGHVS and CDR2 FNYEAQ. The CDR3 region is CASSLRTGGEAFF. CDR3 DNA: TGTGCCAGCAGCTTACGGACAGGGGGTGAAGCTTTCTTT.

The gene calls are TRBV5-1 and TRBJ1-3; D uncertain. From germline, CDR1 is SGHRS and CDR2 YFSETQ. Trimming took 5 bases from V and 0 from J, leaving 9 bases between them. The CDR3 runs to 14 residues. The CDR3 DNA reads as TGCGCCAGCAGACCACAGACCTCTGGAAACACCATATATTTT. Translation gives CASRPQTSGNTIYF.

The J gene is TRBJ2-7, the V gene TRBV6-1; 8 nucleotides line up with TRBD2. V dropped 6 bases and J dropped 2; count of bases not matched to a gene: 9. Per germline, CDR1 MNHNS and CDR2 SASEGT. The CDR3 runs 15 residues. The CDR3 is CASSASGAGAYEQYF. The CDR3 nucleotides read TGTGCCAGCAGCGCCTCGGGAGCGGGGGCCTACGAGCAGTACTTC.

The chain couples TRBV18 to TRBJ1-2, with D maybe TRBD1 (5 bases). In germline, CDR1 is KGHSH, CDR2 LQKENI. Trimming took 2 bases from V and 6 from J, leaving 16 bases between them. CDR3 size: 15 residues. The DNA for the CDR3 is TGTGCCAGCTCACCAAACACAGGTGGATCTCATGGCTACACCTTC. It translates to CASSPNTGGSHGYTF.

This clonotype turned up a few times. This chain links TRBV7-9 with TRBJ2-1; D is uncertain. Deletions cut 1 base from V and 10 bases from J, with 17 bases between. CDR3 size: 15 residues. Germline V gene data show CDR1 as SEHNR and CDR2 as FQNEAQ (reference sequence). CDR3 sequence reads: CASSLGGGGNGEQFF. Here the CDR3 DNA reads TGTGCCAGCAGCTTAGGCGGCGGTGGCAACGGGGAGCAGTTCTTC. The full variable domain, rest sourced from reference TRBV7-9 and TRBJ2-1, is DTGVSQNPRHKITKRGQNVTFRCDPISEHNRLYWYRQTLGQGPEFLTYFQNEAQLEKSRLLSDRFSAERPKGSFSTLEIQRTEQGDSAMYLCASSLGGGGNGEQFFGPGTRLTVL.

This clonotype was counted only a few times. The V call is TRBV7-9, the J call TRBJ2-3; TRBD2 might be the D (6 bases). Germline V lookup: CDR1 SEHNR, CDR2 FQNEAQ (reference sequence). The CDR3 sequence is 13 residues long. Trimming took off 5 bases at V and 10 bases at J, with 16 bases between the two ends. CDR3: CASSPPGDLAQYF. CDR3 in DNA: TGTGCCAGCAGCCCCCCGGGGGATTTGGCGCAGTATTTT.